The 13 T cell receptor beta chains below come from one sample, sequenced in a study of shared clonotypes between healthy human individuals. Naive CD8 isolation took CD45RO-negative cells positively selected for CCR7 and excluded terminally differentiated effector memory CD45RA+ cells. The method was immunoSEQ multiplex PCR; TCRdb's version includes in-frame clones alone and lacks a portion of them. The repertoire holds hundreds of thousands of clones, with just over 95% as singletons. Sequenced input: naive CD8+ T cells sorted from blood. These TCRs come from a man aged 25-40 years in good health.

The chain uses TRBV29-1 and TRBJ2-3; possibly TRBD1 or TRBD2 for D (5 bases each). Trimming stripped 5 bases from V and 2 bases from J, with 17 bases between. This CDR3 is built from 15 residues. Germline CDR1 reads SQVTM; CDR2 reads ANQGSEA. In DNA form, the CDR3 reads TGCAGCGTTCAAGGGGACCGGGAAAACACAGATACGCAGTATTTT. Its protein product is CSVQGDRENTDTQYF.

Points on this clone: Other DNA sequences of this sample code for an identical CDR3. The gene calls are TRBV9 and TRBJ2-3; D is perhaps TRBD1 (6 bases). Trimming stripped 4 bases from V and 3 bases from J, with 12 bases between. This CDR3 contains 14 residues. Germline CDR1 reads SGDLS; CDR2 reads YYNGEE. The DNA for the CDR3 is TGTGCCAGCAGCCTCAGTAGGGGGACAGATACGCAGTATTTT. This encodes CASSLSRGTDTQYF.

The rearrangement uses TRBV19 and TRBJ2-3; D gene unclear. The CDR3 is 13 amino acids. The germline V gene encodes CDR1 LNHDA and CDR2 SQIVND (reference sequence). Deletions cut 4 bases from V and 4 bases from J, with 9 bases between. CDR3 nucleotide sequence: TGTGCCAGTAGTACGCGGAGCGCAGATACGCAGTATTTT. This codes for CASSTRSADTQYF.

Concerning this clone: This sample also contains other DNA sequences that code for the same CDR3. The V gene is TRBV20-1, the J gene TRBJ2-7, with TRBD2 identical over 7 bases. V dropped 6 bases and J dropped 2; count of bases not matched to a gene: 1. CDR1 and CDR2 from the germline V gene are DFQATT and SNEGSKA (reference sequence). CDR3 length: 11 residues. The CDR3 nucleotides read TGCAGTGCCCGGGGGGCCTACGAGCAGTACTTC. This sequence encodes CSARGAYEQYF.

This chain joins TRBV29-1 and TRBJ2-1; D perhaps matches TRBD2 (5 bases). Trimming left V 7 bases short and J 8 bases short, with 18 bases between. There are 13 residues in the CDR3. Germline CDR1 reads SQVTM; CDR2 reads ANQGSEA. Here the CDR3 reads CSGGDVVNYEQFF. As DNA, the CDR3 is TGCAGCGGGGGAGACGTAGTCAATTATGAGCAGTTCTTC.

The chain links TRBV29-1 to TRBJ2-1; D remains ambiguous. The CDR3 runs to 13 residues. Germline assignment: CDR1 SQVTM and CDR2 ANQGSEA. The V gene lost 4 bases and the J gene lost 2 bases, with 9 bases spanning the gap. CDR3 sequence reads: CSVVSYTYNEQFF. The DNA for the CDR3 is TGCAGCGTTGTGTCTTACACCTACAATGAGCAGTTCTTC.

The CDR3 DNA sequence: TGTGCCAGCAGCGGACGGGACAGGTGGGAGACCCAGTACTTC. Translation gives CASSGRDRWETQYF. The chain carries TRBV7-9 and TRBJ2-5; 8 positions match TRBD1. The V and J ends lost 5 bases and 5 bases, in that order; junction bases with no gene match: 7. Germline CDR1 and CDR2: SEHNR and FQNEAQ (reference sequence). This CDR3 comprises 14 residues.

The rearrangement links TRBV18 to TRBJ1-1, with D unresolved. The CDR3 spans 14 residues. With 3 bases removed from V and 0 bases from J, the gap between germline ends came to 8 bases. Germline assignment: CDR1 KGHSH and CDR2 LQKENI. In DNA form, the CDR3 reads TGTGCCAGCTCACCGCGCGGATTGAACACTGAAGCTTTCTTT. Translated: CASSPRGLNTEAFF.

This clone was seen only once. V and J are TRBV4-2 and TRBJ2-7; D is uncertain. The CDR3 is 16 residues long. V lost 5 bases and J lost 2, with 19 bases in between. Germline assignment: CDR1 LGHNA and CDR2 YNFKEQ. The CDR3 coding sequence is TGTGCCAGCAGCTTCATGGCTACTCCCCCGGCCTACGAGCAGTACTTC. This translates into CASSFMATPPAYEQYF.

Note on this clone: Additional DNA sequences in this sample encode the identical CDR3. The chain couples TRBV29-1 to TRBJ2-7; 9 bases fit TRBD2. Unmatched junction bases numbered 7, after V lost 6 bases and J lost 4 bases. The germline V gene has CDR1 SQVTM and CDR2 ANQGSEA. This CDR3 is built from 13 residues. CDR3 bases: TGCAGCGTGGTAGCGGGAGACACGTACGAGCAGTACTTC. Encoded protein: CSVVAGDTYEQYF.

Turning to this clone: The same CDR3 arises from other DNA sequences in this sample as well. The genes are TRBV5-1 and TRBJ2-7, with no clear D. Germline V gives CDR1 SGHRS, CDR2 YFSETQ. Trimming cost V 5 bases and J 0 bases, with 9 bases left between them. The CDR3 covers 13 residues. The CDR3: CASSLDPSYEQYF. CDR3 DNA sequence: TGCGCCAGCAGTCTGGACCCCTCCTACGAGCAGTACTTC.

The chain couples TRBV27 to TRBJ2-7; D remains ambiguous. CDR1 MNHEY and CDR2 SMNVEV come from the germline V gene (reference sequence). Trimming shortened V by 8 bases and J by 3 bases, and 8 bases separated the two germline ends. The CDR3 consists of 11 residues. The CDR3 DNA reads as TGTGCCAGCGGAGATTACTACGAGCAGTACTTC. Amino acid sequence: CASGDYYEQYF.

This rearrangement joins TRBV11-2 to TRBJ2-3, with D unclear. Between the trimmed V and J ends, which lost 4 bases and 1 base, there was a span of 15 bases. The CDR3 consists of 16 residues. In germline, CDR1 is SGHAT, CDR2 FQNNGV. The DNA for the CDR3 is TGTGCCAGCAGCTCTAGGGTGGATAGGGGCACAGATACGCAGTATTTT. Translating gives CASSSRVDRGTDTQYF.